One and the same sample provided the 29 T cell receptor beta chains below, sequenced in a study of blood T cell repertoires in COVID-19 (dated by TCRdb to about 2020). The receptor library was made with the immunoSEQ multiplex PCR assay. TCRdb re-hosts the immuneACCESS table, in-frame sequences only. Its copies lack some clones; in the studies checked, an unresolved V gene accounts for under half of them, and the cause for the rest is not known. The sample records approximately 110,000 clones, less than 85% of which are singletons. The ten largest account for more than 20% of the sample. The material sequenced was peripheral blood. The origin of the receptors is a man in his 70s with active or convalescent COVID-19.

The V call is TRBV5-1, the J call TRBJ2-2, with D possibly TRBD1 on 6 matching bases. The CDR3 is 15 residues long. Per the germline V gene, CDR1 is SGHRS and CDR2 is YFSETQ. V lost 6 bases to trimming and J lost 2 bases, with 14 bases between them. The CDR3 reads CASTDPGHNTGELFF. In nucleotides, the CDR3 is TGCGCCAGCACCGACCCGGGACATAACACCGGGGAGCTGTTTTTT.

This clone was seen more than once but under ten times. The chain couples TRBV10-3 to TRBJ2-7; TRBD1 aligns across 7 bases. Germline V gene lookup returns CDR1 ENHRY and CDR2 SYGVKD. V shed 0 bases and J 3 bases; nucleotides not matched to a gene: 2. The CDR3 is 14 amino acids. The CDR3: CAISESGQDYEQYF. The CDR3 DNA reads as TGTGCCATCAGTGAGTCTGGACAGGACTACGAGCAGTACTTC.

This clone has just a few counts. The chain couples TRBV25-1 to TRBJ2-1; the match to TRBD1 covers 10 bases. The CDR3 is made up of 12 amino acids. Germline values: CDR1 MGHDK, CDR2 SYGVNS. J gave up 11 bases and V 5 bases, and 3 bases lay outside the gene matches. CDR3 bases: TGTGCCAGCAGTAGACAGGGGGCTAAGCAGTTCTTC. It encodes CASSRQGAKQFF.

This clone was counted a single time. The chain combines TRBV2 with TRBJ2-1; 8 bases align to TRBD1. Germline V gene sequence: CDR1 SNHLY, CDR2 FYNNEI. CDR3 length: 14 residues. Germline trimming cut 8 bases from V and 6 bases from J; bases unmatched to any gene: 9. The CDR3 spells CASSGQGRLNEQFF. DNA for the CDR3: TGTGCCAGCTCCGGACAGGGTAGGCTCAATGAGCAGTTCTTC.

This clone came up a few times. V is TRBV2 and J is TRBJ1-5; 8 positions agree with TRBD1. V lost 4 bases and J lost 5; bases outside the gene matches: 4. The CDR3 contains 14 residues. From germline, CDR1 is SNHLY and CDR2 FYNNEI. CDR3 bases: TGTGCCAGCAGTGCAGGGGGCAATGATCAGCCCCAGCATTTT. It codes for CASSAGGNDQPQHF.

This clone was found a few times. The CDR3, as DNA: TGTGCCAGCAGTTTACAGGGAGGATTTGAAGCTTTCTTT. Its protein product is CASSLQGGFEAFF. This sequence joins TRBV27 and TRBJ1-1; a possible D gene is TRBD1 (5 bases). The CDR3 is made up of 13 amino acids. Trimming removed 2 bases from V and 7 bases from J, with 11 bases in between. Germline CDR1 is MNHEY and CDR2 is SMNVEV (reference sequence).

This rearrangement joins TRBV7-3 to TRBJ1-1, with D unresolved. Germline V gene sequence: CDR1 SGHTA, CDR2 FQGTGA. The CDR3 is made up of 15 amino acids. The V gene lost 0 bases and the J gene lost 10 bases, with 18 bases spanning the gap. The CDR3 sequence is CASSLTEVSVLGAFF. The CDR3 bases are TGTGCCAGCAGCTTAACCGAGGTTTCGGTATTGGGAGCTTTCTTT.

The chain carries TRBV10-3 and TRBJ2-5; 7 bases match TRBD1. With V trimmed by 5 bases and J by 2 bases, 11 bases remained unmatched. The CDR3 is 16 amino acids. The germline CDR1 and CDR2 sequences are ENHRY and SYGVKD. CDR3 sequence (DNA): TGTGCCATCAGTCAGTTCAGACAGGGACCTCAAGAGACCCAGTACTTC. Protein: CAISQFRQGPQETQYF.

This chain connects TRBV6-5 to TRBJ1-4; D uncertain. The germline V gene encodes CDR1 MNHEY and CDR2 SVGAGI. This CDR3 has 15 residues. V lost 2 bases and J lost 0, with 7 bases in between. CDR3 DNA sequence: TGTGCCAGCAGTTACGGCACAGCAACTAATGAAAAACTGTTTTTT. Encoded protein: CASSYGTATNEKLFF.

This chain uses TRBV14 with TRBJ2-5, with 11 bases identical to TRBD2. Germline values: CDR1 SGHDN, CDR2 FVKESK. Germline trimming cut 4 bases from V and 1 base from J; bases unmatched to any gene: 8. There are 17 residues in the CDR3. The CDR3 loop reads CASSRPGLAGAQETQYF. CDR3 DNA sequence: TGTGCCAGCAGCCGACCCGGACTAGCGGGCGCCCAAGAGACCCAGTACTTC.

For the CDR3, the DNA is TGCAGCGCCATACAGGGGGCGGCCCAGTACTTC. This encodes CSAIQGAAQYF. The chain links TRBV29-1 to TRBJ2-5, with 9 bases identical to TRBD1. Germline trimming cut 7 bases from V and 9 bases from J; bases unmatched to any gene: 6. Germline-derived CDR1 and CDR2 are SQVTM and ANQGSEA. The CDR3 runs to 11 residues.

The chain uses TRBV5-1 and TRBJ1-1; 9 positions agree with TRBD1. The germline V gene has CDR1 SGHRS and CDR2 YFSETQ. Trimming cost V 7 bases and J 3 bases; bases outside gene matches: 4. The CDR3 spans 13 residues. CDR3 nucleotides: TGCGCCAGCGGACAGGGGTGGGACACTGAAGCTTTCTTT. Translating gives CASGQGWDTEAFF.

The chain combines TRBV5-1 with TRBJ1-1; no clear D gene. V was pared by 2 bases and J by 0 bases, with 11 bases between. The CDR3 is made up of 15 amino acids. Germline-derived CDR1 and CDR2 are SGHRS and YFSETQ. This CDR3 is CASSFAQKMNTEAFF. The CDR3 DNA sequence: TGCGCCAGCAGCTTCGCGCAAAAAATGAACACTGAAGCTTTCTTT. Based on the CDR3 plus reference TRBV5-1 and TRBJ1-1, the full variable domain is KAGVTQTPRYLIKTRGQQVTLSCSPISGHRSVSWYQQTPGQGLQFLFEYFSETQRNKGNFPGRFSGRQFSNSRSEMNVSTLELGDSALYLCASSFAQKMNTEAFFGQGTRLTVV.

The V call is TRBV19, the J call TRBJ2-1; 10 bases agree with TRBD1. The CDR3 is 14 amino acids. With 6 bases clipped from V and 4 bases from J, the junction kept 3 bases outside the gene matches. The germline CDR1 and CDR2 sequences are LNHDA and SQIVND (reference sequence). In DNA form, the CDR3 reads TGTGCCAGTAGCCCGGGACAGGGGTACAATGAGCAGTTCTTC. It yields the protein CASSPGQGYNEQFF.

The chain is built from TRBV7-9 and TRBJ2-3; 9 bases line up with TRBD2. CDR1 is SEHNR and CDR2 is FQNEAQ in the germline V gene (reference sequence). The V segment lost 5 bases and the J segment 2 bases; nucleotides outside the gene matches: 11. CDR3 size: 17 residues. CDR3 DNA sequence: TGTGCCAGCAGCCCAGGTCGGCTAGCGGGGTACACAGATACGCAGTATTTT. It specifies CASSPGRLAGYTDTQYF.

There are many counts of this clone. This chain links TRBV27 with TRBJ2-7, with TRBD1 identical over 11 bases. Trimming at V came to 2 bases and at J to 1 base, leaving 4 bases not matched to a gene. This CDR3 has 16 amino acids. Germline CDR1 and CDR2: MNHEY and SMNVEV (reference sequence). Here the CDR3 reads CASSLVGQGASYEQYF. The CDR3, as DNA: TGTGCCAGCAGTTTAGTCGGACAGGGGGCTTCCTACGAGCAGTACTTC.

In the case of this clone: The sample carries other DNA sequences with the same CDR3. The V gene is TRBV28, the J gene TRBJ1-2; 7 bases are a match to TRBD1. The length of the CDR3 is 13 residues. J gave up 5 bases and V 6 bases, and 6 bases lay outside the gene matches. CDR1 and CDR2 from the germline V gene are MDHEN and SYDVKM. CDR3 region: CASRLTGKYGYTF. The CDR3, as DNA: TGTGCCAGCAGGTTGACAGGGAAATATGGCTACACCTTC.

The rearrangement links TRBV5-1 to TRBJ1-1; 8 positions agree with TRBD1. The length of the CDR3 is 13 residues. Looked up from germline, CDR1 is SGHRS and CDR2 is YFSETQ. V was pared by 6 bases and J by 5 bases, with 6 bases of the junction left unmatched. The CDR3 coding sequence is TGCGCCAGCACCCGGACAGGGCAGACTGAAGCTTTCTTT. Encoded protein: CASTRTGQTEAFF.

The J gene is TRBJ1-1, the V gene TRBV3-1 (or the pseudogene TRBV3-2); no clear D. This CDR3 is built from 14 residues. Germline V gene lookup returns CDR1 LGHDT and CDR2 YNNKEL (reference sequence). V lost 4 bases to trimming and J lost 1 base, with 10 bases between them. The CDR3 nucleotides read TGTGCCAGCAGCCCACTTCACGGGAACACTGAAGCTTTCTTT. Translated, it gives CASSPLHGNTEAFF.

The chain has TRBV7-9 and TRBJ1-5; D is uncertain. The CDR3 spans 12 residues. Trimming pared 6 bases from V and 7 bases from J, leaving 10 bases between. The V gene's germline CDR1 is SEHNR and CDR2 FQNEAQ (reference sequence). CDR3 protein: CASSSNEQPQHF. The CDR3 bases are TGTGCCAGCAGTTCTAACGAGCAGCCCCAGCATTTT.

This chain connects TRBV10-3 to TRBJ2-7, with a weak D call TRBD2 (5 bases). Trimming removed 0 bases at V and 3 bases at J, with 9 bases between. The CDR3 contains 14 residues. From germline, CDR1 is ENHRY and CDR2 SYGVKD. CDR3 loop: CAISESEGIYEQYF. The CDR3 bases are TGTGCCATCAGTGAGTCAGAGGGAATCTACGAGCAGTACTTC.

This clone appeared once. The CDR3 loop is CASSTSGQHYGYTF. The CDR3 nucleotides read TGTGCCAGCTCAACTTCGGGACAGCACTATGGCTACACCTTC. This rearrangement joins TRBV18 to TRBJ1-2; 7 bases align to TRBD1. The CDR3 length is 14 residues. J was trimmed by 3 bases and V by 5 bases; bases with no gene match: 6. Germline V gene lookup returns CDR1 KGHSH and CDR2 LQKENI.

J is TRBJ2-2 and V is TRBV28, with 9 positions matching TRBD1. Germline V gene sequence: CDR1 MDHEN, CDR2 SYDVKM. This CDR3 has 16 residues. The V gene end was trimmed by 6 bases and the J gene end by 3 bases; junction bases not matched to a gene: 8. CDR3 residues: CASRGSGTGHTGELFF. DNA of the CDR3: TGTGCCAGCAGGGGATCCGGGACAGGGCACACCGGGGAGCTGTTTTTT.

This chain links TRBV7-9 with TRBJ2-7; D is possibly TRBD1 (5 bases). The CDR3 loop spans 15 amino acids. In germline, CDR1 is SEHNR, CDR2 FQNEAQ (reference sequence). The ends were cut back, 0 bases at V and 5 bases at J, with 14 bases in the middle. The CDR3 nucleotides read TGTGCCAGCAGCTTAGCTGCAGGGAATCCAAACGAGCAGTACTTC. Protein product: CASSLAAGNPNEQYF.

The chain carries TRBV24-1 and TRBJ2-2, with TRBD1 identical over 8 bases. The length of the CDR3 is 16 residues. J gave up 6 bases and V 7 bases, and 12 bases lay outside the gene matches. The germline gives CDR1 KGHDR, CDR2 SFDVKD. CDR3: CATSRQGKFYAGELFF. The DNA for the CDR3 is TGTGCCACCAGCCGACAGGGGAAATTTTACGCCGGGGAGCTGTTTTTT.

The chain has TRBV27 and TRBJ1-2, with D unresolved. V shed 5 bases and J shed 1 base, with 17 bases lying between them. The germline V gene encodes CDR1 MNHEY and CDR2 SMNVEV (reference sequence). CDR3 length: 16 residues. CDR3 region: CASSPTPGGLNYGYTF. The CDR3 DNA follows: TGTGCCAGCAGTCCCACCCCCGGAGGGCTTAACTATGGCTACACCTTC.

This clone was observed a handful of times. V gene TRBV5-6 combines with J gene TRBJ1-1, with 9 bases that match TRBD1. Trimming at V came to 5 bases and at J to 1 base, leaving 3 bases not matched to a gene. This CDR3 is built from 14 residues. The germline V gene encodes CDR1 SGHDT and CDR2 YYEEEE. The CDR3 sequence: CASRTGGKNTEAFF. The CDR3 DNA follows: TGTGCCAGCAGAACAGGGGGCAAGAACACTGAAGCTTTCTTT.

The rearrangement joins TRBV29-1 to TRBJ2-1; D may be TRBD2 (6 bases). V dropped 3 bases and J dropped 2 bases, with 11 bases sitting between them. The CDR3 totals 14 residues. From germline, CDR1 is SQVTM and CDR2 ANQGSEA. CDR3: CSVESGRPYNEQFF. The CDR3 DNA is TGCAGCGTTGAGTCAGGGAGGCCCTACAATGAGCAGTTCTTC.

This clone has only one observation. Other DNA variants within this sample encode the same CDR3. The V gene is TRBV4-1, the J gene TRBJ1-5; 10 positions agree with TRBD1. Germline V gene lookup returns CDR1 MGHRA and CDR2 YSYEKL. The CDR3 loop spans 15 amino acids. Unmatched junction bases numbered 3, after V lost 0 bases and J lost 7 bases. CDR3 protein: CASSQEGQGGQPQHF. The CDR3 DNA is TGCGCCAGCAGCCAAGAAGGACAGGGGGGACAGCCCCAGCATTTT.